One and the same sample provided the 26 T cell receptor beta chains below, sequenced in a study of CD8 T cells in ankylosing spondylitis. One entry per CDR3 protein results from TCRdb running MiXCR on the 5' RACE reads. The sample holds around 300,000 distinct CDR3 sequences, less than 25% seen once. Sequencing was done on a sample of blood, either unsorted or a sorted T cell fraction (not recorded which). All receptors come from a female donor with ankylosing spondylitis or in good health (not recorded which).

The genes are TRBV15 and TRBJ2-1; D may be TRBD1 or TRBD2 (5 bases each). Between the trimmed V and J ends, which lost 7 bases and 7 bases, there was a span of 26 bases. The CDR3 spans 17 residues. Germline CDR1 LNHNV, CDR2 YYDKDF (reference sequence). Here the CDR3 DNA reads TGTGCCACCACGGGTCGGGGCCTGGGGTCCTGGGGAAATGAGCAGTTCTTC. Its protein product is CATTGRGLGSWGNEQFF.

This clonotype was observed a few times. This chain links TRBV3-1 with TRBJ2-3; tentatively, D is TRBD2 (5 bases). With 4 bases removed from V and 6 bases from J, the gap between germline ends came to 11 bases. Germline lookup yields CDR1 LGHDT and CDR2 YNNKEL (reference sequence). The CDR3 has 13 amino acids. CDR3 bases: TGTGCCAGCAGCCGGAGCGGTGCGGATACGCAGTATTTT. It encodes CASSRSGADTQYF.

The CDR3 spells CSARDRIADYNEQFF. CDR3 DNA sequence: TGCAGTGCTAGAGATAGGATAGCGGACTACAATGAGCAGTTCTTC. The chain is built from TRBV20-1 and TRBJ2-1; tentative D call: TRBD2 (6 bases). The length of the CDR3 is 15 residues. Trimming stripped 0 bases from V and 3 bases from J, with 12 bases between. Germline lookup yields CDR1 DFQATT and CDR2 SNEGSKA (reference sequence).

In its sample, this clonotype was seen a few times. The gene calls are TRBV6-5 and TRBJ1-2; possible D gene TRBD1, 5 bases. Germline V gives CDR1 MNHEY, CDR2 SVGAGI. This CDR3 has 14 amino acids. V lost 4 bases to trimming and J lost 7 bases, with 16 bases between them. In DNA, the CDR3 is TGTGCCAGCAGTTGCACGGGTCCAGGGTGTGGCTACACCTTC. This codes for CASSCTGPGCGYTF.

The rearrangement uses TRBV6-2 or TRBV6-3 and TRBJ2-1, with D hard to call. This CDR3 is built from 11 residues. V lost 4 bases, J lost 15 bases, and 13 bases lay in between. From germline, CDR1 is MNHEY and CDR2 SVGEGT. The CDR3 DNA is TGTGCCAGCAGTTCAAGGGTTGGTCTGTTCTTC. It codes for CASSSRVGLFF.

This clonotype was observed once. The chain links TRBV10-3 to TRBJ1-1; D is possibly TRBD1 (5 bases). The CDR3 consists of 14 residues. CDR1 is ENHRY and CDR2 is SYGVKD in the germline V gene. Trimming cost V 4 bases and J 6 bases, with 15 bases left between them. The CDR3 bases are TGTGCCATCAGTGCGGGGGAGGGTGTGTCTGAAGCTTTCTTT. It codes for CAISAGEGVSEAFF.

This clonotype was seen a handful of times. The V call is TRBV4-2, the J call TRBJ2-7, with D possibly matching TRBD2 (6 bases). Germline loops: CDR1 LGHNA, CDR2 YNFKEQ. The CDR3 is made up of 14 amino acids. The V and J ends lost 4 bases and 2 bases respectively, with 12 bases between them. The CDR3 DNA reads as TGTGCCAGCAGCCCCGACGGAGGGCCCTACGAGCAGTACTTC. This encodes CASSPDGGPYEQYF.

This clonotype was seen just once. The V call is TRBV7-2, the J call TRBJ2-2; a weak D match, TRBD2 (7 bases). This CDR3 has 14 residues. Trimming took 8 bases from V and 5 from J, leaving 15 bases between them. Per germline, CDR1 SGHTA and CDR2 FQGNSA. The CDR3, as DNA: TGTGCCAGCCCCGGGAGGAGGGGGACCGGGGAGCTGTTTTTT. Protein sequence: CASPGRRGTGELFF.

The chain has TRBV5-1 and TRBJ1-4, with D tentatively TRBD1 (6 bases). The CDR3 has 15 amino acids. The germline CDR1 and CDR2 sequences are SGHRS and YFSETQ. V lost 1 base and J lost 4, with 11 bases in between. CDR3 coding DNA: TGCGCCAGCAGCTTGCAGACAGGCAATAATGAAAAACTGTTTTTT. Its protein is CASSLQTGNNEKLFF.

The sample holds many counts of this clonotype. The chain joins TRBV10-3 to TRBJ2-7; D gene unclear. Germline V gene lookup returns CDR1 ENHRY and CDR2 SYGVKD. V dropped 8 bases and J dropped 4 bases, with 6 bases sitting between them. The CDR3 loop spans 10 amino acids. CDR3 DNA: TGTGCCATCGGTCGGTACGAGCAGTACTTC. It codes for CAIGRYEQYF.

In this sample, this clonotype turned up a few times. As DNA, the CDR3 is TGTGCCAGCAGACGGGACAGGGGGTTACTCTATGGCTACACCTTC. As protein: CASRRDRGLLYGYTF. The chain recombines TRBV12-3 or TRBV12-4 with TRBJ1-2; 11 positions agree with TRBD1. This CDR3 comprises 15 residues. With V trimmed by 6 bases and J by 4 bases, 7 bases remained unmatched.

This clonotype was found many times. This chain links TRBV20-1 with TRBJ2-5; 8 nucleotides agree with TRBD2. Germline assignment: CDR1 DFQATT and CDR2 SNEGSKA (reference sequence). The CDR3 has 16 amino acids. Trimming at V came to 2 bases and at J to 1 base, leaving 9 bases not matched to a gene. Here the CDR3 reads CSARSGLGGTQETQYF. Here the CDR3 DNA reads TGCAGTGCTAGATCGGGACTAGGGGGAACCCAAGAGACCCAGTACTTC.

V usage is TRBV2 and J usage is TRBJ2-2; 8 nucleotides match TRBD1. The CDR3 runs 15 residues. J lost 1 base, V lost 5 bases, and 3 bases had no gene match. The V gene's germline CDR1 is SNHLY and CDR2 FYNNEI. CDR3 residues: CASSRTGMNTGELFF. The CDR3 region has the DNA TGTGCCAGCAGTCGGACAGGGATGAACACCGGGGAGCTGTTTTTT.

This clonotype was observed many times. The chain is built from TRBV29-1 and TRBJ2-7, with 7 nucleotides matching TRBD2. CDR3 length: 12 residues. V shed 7 bases, J shed 6 bases, and the junction held 9 bases outside the gene matches. The V gene's germline CDR1 is SQVTM and CDR2 ANQGSEA. CDR3 nucleotides: TGCAGCGCTGGGGAGGGTCCTGGCGAGCAGTACTTC. Its protein product is CSAGEGPGEQYF.

There are a few counts of this clonotype. The V gene is TRBV5-1, the J gene TRBJ2-6; no clear D gene. The V gene's germline CDR1 is SGHRS and CDR2 YFSETQ. The CDR3 spans 15 residues. V was pared by 0 bases and J by 2 bases, with 6 bases between. The CDR3 region has the DNA TGCGCCAGCAGCTTGGGGTTCGCTGGGGCCAACGTCCTGACTTTC. Translating it yields CASSLGFAGANVLTF.

There are many counts of this clonotype. The genes are TRBV29-1 and TRBJ2-1; a weak D match, TRBD2 (5 bases). Trimming pared 8 bases from V and 4 bases from J, leaving 18 bases between. Germline V lookup: CDR1 SQVTM, CDR2 ANQGSEA. This CDR3 is 14 amino acids long. CDR3 protein: CSIAEAEVYNEQFF. The CDR3 coding sequence is TGCAGCATAGCTGAGGCGGAGGTATACAATGAGCAGTTCTTC.

The V call is TRBV5-1, the J call TRBJ1-1; D unresolved. V was trimmed by 4 bases and J by 1 base, leaving 14 bases between them. This CDR3 contains 15 residues. The germline CDR1 and CDR2 sequences are SGHRS and YFSETQ. The CDR3 DNA is TGCGCCAGCAGCGGCAAATTACGAGGGAACACTGAAGCTTTCTTT. Amino acids: CASSGKLRGNTEAFF.

This chain uses TRBV7-6 with TRBJ2-2, with TRBD2 matching over 11 bases. Per the germline V gene, CDR1 is SGHVS and CDR2 is FNYEAQ. The CDR3 covers 16 residues. The ends lost 5 bases at V and 2 bases at J; junction bases unmatched: 4. Here the CDR3 DNA reads TGTGCCAGCAGCATCGGGACTAGCGGAAACACCGGGGAGCTGTTTTTT. Protein product: CASSIGTSGNTGELFF.

This clonotype was counted between two and nine times. V gene TRBV30 combines with J gene TRBJ2-3, with 9 bases lining up with TRBD2. The germline gives CDR1 GTSNPN, CDR2 SVGIG (reference sequence). This CDR3 has 13 residues. The CDR3 DNA reads TGTGTCCTAGCGGGACGCCCGGGAGATACGCAGTATTTT. This sequence encodes CVLAGRPGDTQYF.

A few counts support this clonotype. The V and J genes are TRBV7-2 and TRBJ2-1; D remains ambiguous. Germline-derived CDR1 and CDR2 are SGHTA and FQGNSA. V lost 1 base and J lost 8, with 12 bases in between. The CDR3 is 14 residues long. CDR3 in amino acids: CASSLGLSLDEQFF. As DNA, the CDR3 is TGTGCCAGCAGCTTAGGGCTTAGTCTAGATGAGCAGTTCTTC.

The chain joins TRBV18 to TRBJ2-1; 8 nucleotides align to TRBD1. Germline V CDR1 and CDR2: KGHSH, LQKENI. Trimming cost V 2 bases and J 7 bases; bases outside gene matches: 7. The CDR3 has 15 residues. The CDR3 DNA reads as TGTGCCAGCTCACCATGGACAGGGTCGGCGAATGAGCAGTTCTTC. Amino acids: CASSPWTGSANEQFF. Drawing the rest from reference TRBV18 and TRBJ2-1, the complete variable domain is NAGVMQNPRHLVRRRGQEARLRCSPMKGHSHVYWYRQLPEEGLKFMVYLQKENIIDESGMPKERFSAEFPKEGPSILRIQQVVRGDSAAYFCASSPWTGSANEQFFGPGTRLTVL.

In this sample, this clonotype turned up a few times. The chain is built from TRBV20-1 and TRBJ1-1; D unclear. The V gene lost 1 base and the J gene lost 11 bases, with 14 bases spanning the gap. This CDR3 contains 12 residues. Germline V gene data show CDR1 as DFQATT and CDR2 as SNEGSKA (reference sequence). The CDR3 region has the DNA TGCAGTGCTAGAGTCGGGGAGGCCGGGGCTTTCTTT. Translated: CSARVGEAGAFF.

The chain's CDR3 is CASRRGTSGNNEQFF. The DNA of the CDR3 is TGTGCCAGCAGACGCGGGACTAGCGGTAACAATGAGCAGTTCTTC. The V and J genes are TRBV7-2 and TRBJ2-1, with 11 bases that match TRBD2. This CDR3 contains 15 residues. V trimming: 6 bases; J trimming: 5 bases; junction bases outside the gene matches: 6. Germline-derived CDR1 and CDR2 are SGHTA and FQGNSA.

This chain links TRBV6-2 or TRBV6-3 with TRBJ2-7, with 7 bases aligning to TRBD1. Germline V lookup: CDR1 MNHEY, CDR2 SVGEGT. The CDR3 is made up of 14 amino acids. J lost 7 bases, V lost 1 base, and 7 bases had no gene match. As DNA, the CDR3 is TGTGCCAGCAGTTACTTGGACAGGCCTTGGGAGCAGTACTTC. As protein: CASSYLDRPWEQYF.

The rearrangement links TRBV6-5 to TRBJ2-1; possibly TRBD2 for D (6 bases). The CDR3 consists of 14 residues. Germline CDR1 MNHEY, CDR2 SVGAGI. Trimming left V 8 bases short and J 4 bases short, with 15 bases between. As DNA, the CDR3 is TGTGCCAGCGGAGGGGCCGGTACATACAATGAGCAGTTCTTC. It encodes CASGGAGTYNEQFF.

The gene calls are TRBV20-1 and TRBJ2-1, with TRBD2 matching 13 bases. V gave up 3 bases and J gave up 3 bases; unmatched junction bases: 8. Germline CDR1 is DFQATT and CDR2 is SNEGSKA (reference sequence). The CDR3 length is 17 residues. This CDR3 reads CSARRTSGRGGYNEQFF. The CDR3, as DNA: TGCAGTGCTAGGAGAACTAGCGGGAGGGGGGGCTACAATGAGCAGTTCTTC.